The clone carrying this T cell receptor (beta chain) occurred a few times. Its antigen is unidentified. This sample is part of a study of early T cells in non-severe SARS-CoV-2 infection. Study in general: Sequencing of bulk RNA from unsorted whole blood was done, without chain pairing. Study-level points and caveats: Lookups in VDJdb leaned toward anti-spike CD8 responses and missed private and CD4 specificities.

The protocol attached unique molecular identifiers to individual cDNA molecules. TCRdb itself ran the 5' RACE reads through MiXCR, one entry per CDR3 protein. The data show 100,000 or so distinct CDR3 sequences, with over 10% seen just once and about 6% held by the top ten. Deletions cut 2 bases from V and 7 bases from J, with 10 bases between. This CDR3 has 13 amino acids. CDR1 is MDHEN and CDR2 is SYDVKM in the germline V gene. This receptor was obtained from an adult who was a healthcare worker with PCR-confirmed SARS-CoV-2 infection or an uninfected control (not recorded which). This chain connects TRBV28 to TRBJ2-3; D is possibly TRBD2 (5 bases). The sequenced material came from whole blood. Written as DNA, the CDR3 is TGTGCCAGCAGTTTACAAGGGAGTCATACGCAGTATTTT. This codes for CASSLQGSHTQYF.